This TCR beta chain was recovered during a study of T-cell reconstitution after alpha-beta-depleted transplantation in children. Germline V lookup: CDR1 SGHRS, CDR2 YFSETQ. The CDR3 totals 18 residues. The trim removed 0 bases at V and 4 bases at J, leaving 8 bases unmatched. Points from the study as a whole: T-cell numbers and diversity, one year after transplant, stemmed largely from T cells that were newly produced.

For TCRbeta, the library was prepared with unique molecular identifiers. TCRdb recomputed calls from the PCR reads with MiXCR, one row per CDR3 protein. This table holds around 440,000 distinct CDR3 sequences, under 12% found once. In the case of this clonotype: The antigen remains unidentified.

This chain joins TRBV5-1 and TRBJ2-2; 11 positions match TRBD2. Sequenced here: PBMCs, sampled before TCRalphabeta/CD19-depleted stem cell transplant. The sequence came from a child aged 2 to 10 with inherited bone marrow failure, due to receive a stem cell transplant. The chain's CDR3 is CASSLDQLAGVRTGELFF. For the CDR3, the DNA is TGCGCCAGCAGCTTGGACCAACTAGCGGGAGTGCGCACCGGGGAGCTGTTTTTT.